These T cell receptor beta chains were read from a single sample in a study of shared clonotypes between healthy human individuals. Measured with immunoSEQ multiplex PCR; TCRdb has only the in-frame clones, and not every one. The data show fewer than 700,000 clones, with 85% to 95% seen just once and 0.11% held by the top ten. Sample: naive CD8+ T cells sorted from blood. These receptors originate from a woman aged 25 to 39 in good health. CDR3s include the opening cysteine and the closing phenylalanine or tryptophan. A D gene is named only where the DNA matches it firmly. Rows give clone size only sometimes, using once, few, many, or a class for an expanded clone.

>TRBV6-5|TRBD1|NA|TRBJ2-7
CASSYLRQGDYEQYF
TGTGCCAGCAGTTACCTTCGACAGGGTGACTACGAGCAGTACTTC
>TRBV27|TRBD2|NA|TRBJ2-1
CASSFLAGDNEQFF
TGTGCCAGCAGTTTTCTAGCGGGAGACAATGAGCAGTTCTTC
>TRBV7-8|NA|NA|TRBJ2-1
CASRQAVWGTRNEQFF
TGTGCCAGCAGACAAGCGGTGTGGGGGACCCGCAATGAGCAGTTCTTC
>TRBV7-9|NA|NA|TRBJ2-2
CASSPGTGELFF
TGTGCCAGCAGCCCTGGCACCGGGGAGCTGTTTTTT
>TRBV6-1|NA|NA|TRBJ1-5
CASSAGREVNQPQHF
TGTGCCAGCAGTGCCGGACGGGAAGTCAATCAGCCCCAGCATTTT
>TRBV27|NA|NA|TRBJ2-7
CASSLRLAYEQYF
TGTGCCAGCAGTTTACGACTGGCCTACGAGCAGTACTTC
>TRBV28|NA|NA|TRBJ2-4
CASRPLALAKNIQYF
TGTGCCAGCAGGCCCCTAGCCCTAGCCAAAAACATTCAGTACTTC
>TRBV27|NA|NA|TRBJ2-7
CASSLRGSYEQYF
TGTGCCAGCAGTTTACGGGGGTCCTACGAGCAGTACTTC
>TRBV4-1|NA|NA|TRBJ1-4
CASSQDPDPATNEKLFF
TGCGCCAGCAGCCAAGACCCAGATCCGGCAACTAATGAAAAACTGTTTTTT
>TRBV27|NA|NA|TRBJ2-7
CASGSFYEQYF
TGTGCCAGCGGCTCCTTCTACGAGCAGTACTTC
>TRBV27|TRBD1|NA|TRBJ1-1
CASSFRTGNTEAFF
TGTGCCAGCAGCTTTCGGACAGGGAACACTGAAGCTTTCTTT
>TRBV10-2|NA|NA|TRBJ1-5
CASSPVVDSNQPQHF
TGCGCCAGCAGCCCCGTGGTGGATAGCAATCAGCCCCAGCATTTT
>TRBV27|TRBD2|NA|TRBJ2-7
CASSLAGSSYEQYF
TGTGCCAGCAGCCTAGCGGGGAGCTCCTACGAGCAGTACTTC
>TRBV7-7|NA|NA|TRBJ2-2
CASSTGAAGELFF
TGTGCCAGCAGCACCGGGGCTGCGGGGGAGCTGTTTTTT
>TRBV6-5|TRBD1|NA|TRBJ1-4
CASRPSGGLGEKLFF
TGTGCCAGCAGGCCGTCAGGGGGCCTCGGTGAAAAACTGTTTTTT
>TRBV6-6|NA|NA|TRBJ2-7
CASSPEVSYEQYF
TGTGCCAGCAGCCCGGAAGTTTCCTACGAGCAGTACTTC
>TRBV28|NA|once|TRBJ1-1
CASSLRGGTEAFF
TGTGCCAGCAGTTTACGCGGGGGCACTGAAGCTTTCTTT
>TRBV28|TRBD1|NA|TRBJ1-1
CATILDRGTEAFF
TGTGCCACAATCCTCGACAGGGGCACTGAAGCTTTCTTT
>TRBV4-1|NA|NA|TRBJ2-7
CASSQDIRAGEYEQYF
TGCGCCAGCAGCCAAGACATCCGGGCAGGAGAGTACGAGCAGTACTTC
>TRBV4-1|NA|NA|TRBJ2-7
CASSQDKQTSYEQYF
TGCGCCAGCAGCCAAGATAAGCAGACTTCCTACGAGCAGTACTTC
>TRBV27|TRBD1|NA|TRBJ2-1
CASRTGGIEQFF
TGTGCCAGTCGGACAGGGGGGATTGAGCAGTTCTTC
>TRBV2|NA|NA|TRBJ2-5
CASSQSGGRGFTETQYF
TGTGCCAGCAGCCAATCTGGGGGGCGAGGATTCACAGAGACCCAGTACTTC
>TRBV21-1|NA|NA|TRBJ2-7
CASRSRRQGQSSGF
TGTGCCAGCAGGTCCCGCCGACAGGGCCAATCATCTGGCTTC
>TRBV10-2|NA|NA|TRBJ2-7
CASRKRGDYEQYF
TGCGCCAGCAGGAAACGAGGGGACTACGAGCAGTACTTC
>TRBV5-6|NA|NA|TRBJ2-5
CASSLARVQYF
TGTGCCAGCAGCTTGGCGCGCGTGCAGTACTTC
>TRBV19|NA|NA|TRBJ2-1
CASSTDNYNEQFF
TGTGCCAGTAGTACAGACAACTACAATGAGCAGTTCTTC
>TRBV28|TRBD1|NA|TRBJ2-3
CASWDREQDTQYF
TGTGCCAGCTGGGACAGGGAGCAAGATACGCAGTATTTT
>TRBV19|TRBD1|NA|TRBJ2-7
CASRGQAYEQYF
TGTGCCAGTAGGGGACAGGCCTACGAGCAGTACTTC
>TRBV5-6|NA|NA|TRBJ2-7
CASSLFRGVRPYEQYF
TGTGCCAGCAGCCTATTTCGGGGCGTTCGCCCATACGAGCAGTACTTC
>TRBV28|NA|NA|TRBJ1-5
CASSPPRNQPQHF
TGTGCCAGCAGTCCCCCCCGGAATCAGCCCCAGCATTTT
>TRBV7-9|NA|NA|TRBJ1-1
CASSLALLGTEAFF
TGTGCCAGCAGCTTAGCTCTCCTAGGGACTGAAGCTTTCTTT
>TRBV5-1|NA|NA|TRBJ1-3
CASSFYRYSGNTIYF
TGCGCCAGCAGCTTTTACAGATACTCTGGAAACACCATATATTTT
>TRBV6-1|TRBD1|NA|TRBJ1-4
CASRGTGPNEKLFF
TGTGCCAGCAGGGGGACAGGGCCTAATGAAAAACTGTTTTTT
>TRBV9|NA|NA|TRBJ2-3
CASSTLGYTDTQYF
TGTGCCAGCAGCACACTAGGATATACAGATACGCAGTATTTT
>TRBV5-8|NA|NA|TRBJ2-1
CASSLPKNSGLNEQFF
TGTGCCAGCAGCTTGCCAAAAAACAGTGGATTGAATGAGCAGTTCTTC
>TRBV28|NA|NA|TRBJ2-1
CASSPIRAYDNEQFF
TGTGCCAGCAGTCCCATCCGGGCCTATGACAATGAGCAGTTCTTC
>TRBV2|NA|NA|TRBJ2-1
CASSEDFEGGSYNEQFF
TGTGCCAGCAGTGAAGATTTTGAAGGGGGTTCATACAATGAGCAGTTCTTC
>TRBV25-1|NA|NA|TRBJ2-2
CASSDPRGRGAGELFF
TGTGCCAGCAGTGACCCCCGGGGTAGAGGGGCCGGGGAGCTGTTTTTT
>TRBV5-4|NA|NA|TRBJ2-7
CASSLDTTRFIDEQYF
TGTGCCAGCAGCTTGGACACGACGCGATTCATCGACGAGCAGTACTTC
>TRBV27|NA|few|TRBJ2-7
CASSLGYEQYF
TGTGCCAGCAGCCTGGGCTACGAGCAGTACTTC
>TRBV19|NA|NA|TRBJ2-1
CASSSSGGTYNEQFF
TGTGCCAGTAGTTCGAGTGGGGGGACCTACAATGAGCAGTTCTTC